In its sample, the clone carrying this T cell receptor beta chain was seen many times. This entry belongs to a study of breast tumors, draining lymph nodes, adjacent tissues. The lymph nodes were axillary draining lymph nodes from breast cancer patients. TCRdb processed the multiplex PCR reads anew with MiXCR; each CDR3 protein has one entry. This sample carries about 80,000 distinct CDR3 sequences, roughly a fifth of them seen once, and the ten largest clones take about 2.5%. The TCR originated in a female donor with breast cancer. Some clones in this sample may be carry-over from other donors' samples. Sequencing was performed on axillary lymph node tissue.

In DNA form, the CDR3 reads TGTGCCAGCAGCCTAACAAGGGAGCTGTTTTTT. It encodes CASSLTRELFF. V usage is TRBV12-3 or TRBV12-4 and J usage is TRBJ2-2; no reliable D call. This CDR3 contains 11 residues. Between the trimmed V and J ends, which lost 6 bases and 9 bases, there was a span of 8 bases.